The clone carrying this T cell receptor (beta chain) was picked up one time. This specimen comes from a study of blood T cell repertoires in COVID-19. On the study more broadly: Donors in the United States, Italy and Spain gave samples during acute or convalescent COVID-19. The analysed material was cDNA or gDNA that came from T cells, B-cell-depleted T cells, or PBMCs.

Germline V gene sequence: CDR1 SGHTA, CDR2 FQGTGA. The CDR3 contains 17 residues. Trimming at V came to 1 base and at J to 1 base, leaving 4 bases not matched to a gene. Clones were sequenced by immunoSEQ multiplex PCR, and TCRdb holds only the in-frame ones, with some missing. Of fewer than 200,000 clones in the sample, roughly 91% are singletons; the top ten hold roughly 6%. The clonotype comes from a middle-aged man with active or convalescent COVID-19. The sample comprised peripheral blood. J is TRBJ2-3 and V is TRBV7-3; 11 positions agree with TRBD2. The CDR3: CASSLIASGGRTDTQYF. DNA for the CDR3: TGTGCCAGCAGCTTAATCGCTAGCGGGGGGCGCACAGATACGCAGTATTTT.